The clone carrying this TCR beta chain was counted between two and nine times. Its specificity is not known. A second PCR, run for about 7 to 11 cycles, used a sample-barcoded 5' primer plus a J-beta primer mix. TCRdb reanalysed the 5' RACE reads using MiXCR and keeps one entry per CDR3 protein. The data contain roughly 800,000 distinct CDR3 sequences, around 25% of them seen just once; the ten biggest clones take up 3% to 4.5%. The data belong to a study of blood T cells in healthy people across ages. Study-wide points: A strong correlation was found between TCR beta diversity and the percentage of naive T cells. Reliance upon unsorted PBMCs precluded definitive naive versus antigen-experienced comparison.

Trimming took off 5 bases at V and 4 bases at J, with 12 bases between the two ends. CDR3 length equals 13 residues. CDR1 LGHDT and CDR2 YNNKEL come from the germline V gene (reference sequence). The same sample was also used in a study of T cells of mothers and their children.

Sequencing was carried out using blood. The receptor was isolated from a boy aged 5-17 years in good health. The chain links TRBV3-1 to TRBJ2-7; D is perhaps TRBD1 or TRBD2 (5 bases each). CDR3 loop: CASSVDWGYEQYF. CDR3 DNA sequence: TGTGCCAGCAGCGTGGACTGGGGGTACGAGCAGTACTTC.